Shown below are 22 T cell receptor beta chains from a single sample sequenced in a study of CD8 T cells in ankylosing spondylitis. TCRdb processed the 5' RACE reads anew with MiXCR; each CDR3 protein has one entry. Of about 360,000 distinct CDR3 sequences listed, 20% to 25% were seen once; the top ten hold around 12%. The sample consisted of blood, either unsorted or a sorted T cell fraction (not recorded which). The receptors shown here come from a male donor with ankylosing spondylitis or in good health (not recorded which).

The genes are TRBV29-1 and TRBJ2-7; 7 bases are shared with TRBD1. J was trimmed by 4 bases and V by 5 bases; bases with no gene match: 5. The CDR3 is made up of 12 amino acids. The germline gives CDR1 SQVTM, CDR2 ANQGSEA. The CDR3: CSVRNRGYEQYF. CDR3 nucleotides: TGCAGCGTTAGGAACAGGGGTTACGAGCAGTACTTC.

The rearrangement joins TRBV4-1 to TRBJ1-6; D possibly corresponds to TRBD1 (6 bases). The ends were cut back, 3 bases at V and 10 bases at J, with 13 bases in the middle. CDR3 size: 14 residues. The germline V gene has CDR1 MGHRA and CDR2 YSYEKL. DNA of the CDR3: TGCGCCAGCAGCCACACACAGGGTGAATCACCCCTCCACTTT. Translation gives CASSHTQGESPLHF.

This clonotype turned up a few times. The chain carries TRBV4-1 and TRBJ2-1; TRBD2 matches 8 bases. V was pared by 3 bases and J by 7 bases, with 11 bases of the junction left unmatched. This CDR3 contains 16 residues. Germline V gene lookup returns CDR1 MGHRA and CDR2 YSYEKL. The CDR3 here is CASSHYGGAAGNEQFF. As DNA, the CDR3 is TGCGCCAGCAGCCATTACGGGGGGGCCGCCGGGAATGAGCAGTTCTTC.

CDR3 amino acids: CASRSGRSSYNEQFF. The CDR3 region has the DNA TGTGCCAGCAGATCCGGCCGGAGCTCCTACAATGAGCAGTTCTTC. The chain joins TRBV12-3 or TRBV12-4 to TRBJ2-1; no clear D gene. V dropped 6 bases and J dropped 0 bases, with 12 bases sitting between them. The CDR3 is made up of 15 amino acids.

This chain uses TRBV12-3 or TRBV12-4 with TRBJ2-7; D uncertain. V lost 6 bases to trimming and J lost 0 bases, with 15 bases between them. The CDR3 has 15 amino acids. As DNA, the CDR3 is TGTGCCAGCAGGAACAGAGCGTCAAGCTCCTACGAGCAGTACTTC. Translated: CASRNRASSSYEQYF.

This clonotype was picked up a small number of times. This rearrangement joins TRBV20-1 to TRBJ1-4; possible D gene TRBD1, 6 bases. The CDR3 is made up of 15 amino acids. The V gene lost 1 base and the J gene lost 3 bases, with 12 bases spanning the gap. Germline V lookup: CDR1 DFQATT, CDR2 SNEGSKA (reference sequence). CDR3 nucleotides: TGCAGTGCTAGAGTCAACAGGGATGCTAATGAAAAACTGTTTTTT. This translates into CSARVNRDANEKLFF.

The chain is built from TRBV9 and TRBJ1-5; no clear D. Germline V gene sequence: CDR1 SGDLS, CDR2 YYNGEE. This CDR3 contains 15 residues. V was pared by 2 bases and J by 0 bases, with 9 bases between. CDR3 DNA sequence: TGTGCCAGCAGCGTGTCTGGGCGTAGCAATCAGCCCCAGCATTTT. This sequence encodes CASSVSGRSNQPQHF. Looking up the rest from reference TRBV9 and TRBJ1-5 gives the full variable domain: DSGVTQTPKHLITATGQRVTLRCSPRSGDLSVYWYQQSLDQGLQFLIQYYNGEERAKGNILERFSAQQFPDLHSELNLSSLELGDSALYFCASSVSGRSNQPQHFGDGTRLSIL.

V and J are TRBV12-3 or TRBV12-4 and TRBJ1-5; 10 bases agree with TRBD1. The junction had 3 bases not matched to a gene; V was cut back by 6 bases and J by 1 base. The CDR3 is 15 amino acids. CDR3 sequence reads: CASRRDRGSNQPQHF. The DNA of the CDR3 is TGTGCCAGCAGACGGGACAGGGGAAGCAATCAGCCCCAGCATTTT.

CDR3 DNA: TGTGCCAGCGACGATGTAAACATTCAGTACTTC. Residues: CASDDVNIQYF. This chain joins TRBV6-1 and TRBJ2-4; no clear D gene. The germline V and J ends were trimmed by 8 bases and 6 bases, with 8 bases remaining between them. The CDR3 sequence is 11 residues long. Germline-derived CDR1 and CDR2 are MNHNS and SASEGT.

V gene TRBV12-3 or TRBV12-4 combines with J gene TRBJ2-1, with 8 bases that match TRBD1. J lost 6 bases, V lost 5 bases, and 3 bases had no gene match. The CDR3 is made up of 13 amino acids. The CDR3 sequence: CASSEDRANEQFF. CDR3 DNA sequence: TGTGCCAGCAGTGAGGACAGGGCCAATGAGCAGTTCTTC.

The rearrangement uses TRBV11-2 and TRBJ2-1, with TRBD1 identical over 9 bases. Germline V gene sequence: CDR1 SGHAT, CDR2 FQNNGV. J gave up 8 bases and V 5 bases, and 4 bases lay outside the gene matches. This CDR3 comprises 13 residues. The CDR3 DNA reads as TGTGCCAGCAGCACGGGACAGGGTCATGAGCAGTTCTTC. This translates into CASSTGQGHEQFF.

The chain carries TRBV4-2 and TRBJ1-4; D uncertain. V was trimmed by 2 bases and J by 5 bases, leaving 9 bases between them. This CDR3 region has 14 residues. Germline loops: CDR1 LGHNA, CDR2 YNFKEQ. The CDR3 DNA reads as TGTGCCAGCAGCCAACTAGGTTTGAATGAAAAACTGTTTTTT. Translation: CASSQLGLNEKLFF.

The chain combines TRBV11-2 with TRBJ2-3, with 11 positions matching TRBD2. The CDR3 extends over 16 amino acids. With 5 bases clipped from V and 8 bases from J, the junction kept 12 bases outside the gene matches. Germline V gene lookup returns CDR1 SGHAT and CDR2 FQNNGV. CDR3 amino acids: CASSPLTSGAEATQYF. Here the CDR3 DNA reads TGTGCCAGCAGCCCCTTGACTAGCGGGGCAGAGGCTACGCAGTATTTT.

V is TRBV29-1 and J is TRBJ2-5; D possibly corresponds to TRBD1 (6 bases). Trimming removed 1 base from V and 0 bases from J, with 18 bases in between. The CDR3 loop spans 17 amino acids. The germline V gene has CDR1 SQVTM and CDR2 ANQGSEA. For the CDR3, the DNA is TGCAGCGTTGAAGGCCAACAGGGCGTTGGGTACCAAGAGACCCAGTACTTC. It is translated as CSVEGQQGVGYQETQYF.

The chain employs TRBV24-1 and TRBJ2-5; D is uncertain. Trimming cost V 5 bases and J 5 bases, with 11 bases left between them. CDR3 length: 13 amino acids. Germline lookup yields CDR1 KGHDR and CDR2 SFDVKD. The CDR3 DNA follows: TGTGCCACCAGTGGAAATGTTGGGGAGACCCAGTACTTC. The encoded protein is CATSGNVGETQYF.

This CDR3 is CAWSVAAEKLFF. The CDR3 DNA reads TGTGCCTGGAGTGTAGCAGCGGAGAAACTGTTTTTT. The chain uses TRBV30 and TRBJ1-4, with D unclear. This CDR3 region has 12 residues. The germline gives CDR1 GTSNPN, CDR2 SVGIG (reference sequence). V was cut by 0 bases and J by 11 bases, with 10 bases left in between.

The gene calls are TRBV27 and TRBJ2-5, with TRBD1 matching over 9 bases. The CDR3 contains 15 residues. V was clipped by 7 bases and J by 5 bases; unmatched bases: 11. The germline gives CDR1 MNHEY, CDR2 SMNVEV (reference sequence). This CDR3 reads CASKHTGTGRETQYF. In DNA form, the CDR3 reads TGTGCCAGCAAACATACCGGGACAGGGCGTGAGACCCAGTACTTC.

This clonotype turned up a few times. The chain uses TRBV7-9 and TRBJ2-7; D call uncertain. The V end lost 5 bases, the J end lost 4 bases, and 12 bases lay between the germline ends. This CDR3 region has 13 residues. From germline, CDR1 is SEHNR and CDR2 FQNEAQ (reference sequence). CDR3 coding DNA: TGTGCCAGCAGCGAAAGGACGGGTTACGAGCAGTACTTC. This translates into CASSERTGYEQYF. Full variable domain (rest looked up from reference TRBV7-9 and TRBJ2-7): DTGVSQNPRHKITKRGQNVTFRCDPISEHNRLYWYRQTLGQGPEFLTYFQNEAQLEKSRLLSDRFSAERPKGSFSTLEIQRTEQGDSAMYLCASSERTGYEQYFGPGTRLTVT.

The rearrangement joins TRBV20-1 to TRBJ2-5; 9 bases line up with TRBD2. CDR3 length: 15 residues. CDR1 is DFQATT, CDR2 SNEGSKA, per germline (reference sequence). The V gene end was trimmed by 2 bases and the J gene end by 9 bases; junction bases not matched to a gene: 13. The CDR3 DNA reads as TGCAGTGCTAGATCGCGGGGGGGGATGTCGTCGGCCCAGTACTTC. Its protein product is CSARSRGGMSSAQYF.

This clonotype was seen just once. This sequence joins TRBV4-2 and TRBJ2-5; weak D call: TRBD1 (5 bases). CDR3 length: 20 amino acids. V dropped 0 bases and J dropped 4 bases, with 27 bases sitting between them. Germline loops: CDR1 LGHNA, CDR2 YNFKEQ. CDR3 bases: TGTGCCAGCAGCCAAGAGCGTCCAGGGAACGTCGCGGCTCCAAGAGAGACCCAGTACTTC. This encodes CASSQERPGNVAAPRETQYF.

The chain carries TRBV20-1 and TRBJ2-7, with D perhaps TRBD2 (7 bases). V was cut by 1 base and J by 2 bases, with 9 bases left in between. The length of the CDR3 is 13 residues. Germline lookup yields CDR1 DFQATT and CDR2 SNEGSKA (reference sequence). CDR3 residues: CSARGEGAYEQYF. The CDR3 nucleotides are TGCAGTGCTAGAGGGGAGGGGGCCTACGAGCAGTACTTC.

CDR3: CASSEDLLTGLKDTQYF. In DNA form, the CDR3 reads TGTGCCAGCAGTGAAGACCTACTGACAGGGTTAAAGGATACGCAGTATTTT. V is TRBV2 and J is TRBJ2-3, with 7 bases lining up with TRBD1. Germline-derived CDR1 and CDR2 are SNHLY and FYNNEI. The CDR3 loop spans 17 amino acids. V lost 1 base, J lost 6 bases, and 13 bases stayed unmatched.